Here is one T cell receptor (beta chain) with its context. This sample is drawn from a study of control samples from healthy donors and cancer patients. Data came from immunoSEQ multiplex PCR; TCRdb stores just in-frame clones and leaves some out. The table lists 150,000 to 200,000 clones, about nine tenths of them singletons. The receptor's source is a woman in her twenties or thirties in good health. The sequencing sample was made of blood.

This CDR3 is CASSGQAYGYTF. Here the CDR3 DNA reads TGTGCCAGCAGCGGACAGGCCTATGGCTACACCTTC. The rearrangement uses TRBV6-2 or TRBV6-3 and TRBJ1-2; TRBD1 matches at 7 bases. Germline lookup yields CDR1 MNHEY and CDR2 SVGEGT. This CDR3 comprises 12 residues. J lost 4 bases, V lost 6 bases, and 2 bases had no gene match.